These 7 T cell receptor beta chains were sequenced from one sample in a study of blood T cells in healthy people across ages. PCR was performed a second time for roughly 7 to 11 cycles using a sample-barcoded 5' primer and a J-beta primer mix. From the 5' RACE reads, TCRdb called clonotypes with MiXCR, one entry per CDR3 protein. The data contain 1.5 million to 2 million distinct CDR3 sequences, roughly 32% of them singletons. The sequenced sample consisted of blood. Receptors originate from a woman aged 25-40 years in good health.

This clonotype occurred a few times. The rearrangement links TRBV29-1 to TRBJ2-2; D unresolved. Germline-derived CDR1 and CDR2 are SQVTM and ANQGSEA. This CDR3 is built from 14 residues. V was shortened by 5 bases and J by 8 bases, with 18 bases between the two germline ends. This CDR3 reads CSVSYGSFGGELFF. The CDR3 coding sequence is TGCAGCGTTTCCTATGGGTCTTTTGGTGGGGAGCTGTTTTTT.

The rearrangement links TRBV3-1 to TRBJ2-7; 8 bases align to TRBD2. The V gene's germline CDR1 is LGHDT and CDR2 YNNKEL (reference sequence). Trimming cost V 6 bases and J 4 bases; bases outside gene matches: 11. The CDR3 consists of 15 residues. CDR3: CASREGAGVAYEQYF. The CDR3 DNA reads as TGTGCCAGCAGGGAGGGAGCGGGAGTGGCGTACGAGCAGTACTTC.

This clonotype was seen many times. The chain combines TRBV12-3 or TRBV12-4 with TRBJ2-5; D tentatively fits TRBD1 or TRBD2 (6 bases each). The CDR3 is made up of 14 amino acids. V was trimmed by 5 bases and J by 2 bases, leaving 12 bases between them. CDR3 sequence reads: CASSNRGGQETQYF. In DNA, the CDR3 is TGTGCCAGCAGTAACCGAGGGGGGCAAGAGACCCAGTACTTC.

The table lists this clonotype with a few counts. The rearrangement links TRBV3-1 to TRBJ2-4; D may be TRBD1 (6 bases). V was cut by 2 bases and J by 12 bases, with 20 bases left in between. From germline, CDR1 is LGHDT and CDR2 YNNKEL (reference sequence). This CDR3 comprises 15 residues. The CDR3 reads CASSQRWGPPRPQYF. The CDR3 DNA is TGTGCCAGCAGCCAAAGGTGGGGGCCCCCTCGCCCTCAGTACTTC.

The chain employs TRBV6-1 and TRBJ2-5; tentative D call: TRBD1 (6 bases). The J call is doubtful: the DNA matches TRBJ2-7 better. This CDR3 is built from 14 residues. Looked up from germline, CDR1 is MNHNS and CDR2 is SASEGT. CDR3 region: CASSEQDRAYEQYF. CDR3 DNA sequence: TGTGCCAGCAGTGAGCAGGACAGAGCCTACGAGCAGTACTTC.

This chain joins TRBV7-8 and TRBJ2-7; D might be TRBD1 (5 bases). Germline CDR1 SGHVS, CDR2 FQNEAQ. Trimming took 3 bases from V and 5 from J, leaving 14 bases between them. This CDR3 has 14 residues. DNA of the CDR3: TGTGCCAGCAGCTTTTTCGGACAAGCCCACGAGCAGTACTTC. Protein product: CASSFFGQAHEQYF.

The rearrangement links TRBV19 to TRBJ1-5; D unclear. The ends were cut back, 0 bases at V and 6 bases at J, with 6 bases in the middle. The germline V gene has CDR1 LNHDA and CDR2 SQIVND (reference sequence). The CDR3 spans 13 residues. In nucleotides, the CDR3 is TGTGCCAGTAGTATAGACGGGGTTCAGCCCCAGCATTTT. Amino acid sequence: CASSIDGVQPQHF. The full variable domain, its missing parts supplied by reference TRBV19 and TRBJ1-5, is DGGITQSPKYLFRKEGQNVTLSCEQNLNHDAMYWYRQDPGQGLRLIYYSQIVNDFQKGDIAEGYSVSREKKESFPLTVTSAQKNPTAFYLCASSIDGVQPQHFGDGTRLSIL.